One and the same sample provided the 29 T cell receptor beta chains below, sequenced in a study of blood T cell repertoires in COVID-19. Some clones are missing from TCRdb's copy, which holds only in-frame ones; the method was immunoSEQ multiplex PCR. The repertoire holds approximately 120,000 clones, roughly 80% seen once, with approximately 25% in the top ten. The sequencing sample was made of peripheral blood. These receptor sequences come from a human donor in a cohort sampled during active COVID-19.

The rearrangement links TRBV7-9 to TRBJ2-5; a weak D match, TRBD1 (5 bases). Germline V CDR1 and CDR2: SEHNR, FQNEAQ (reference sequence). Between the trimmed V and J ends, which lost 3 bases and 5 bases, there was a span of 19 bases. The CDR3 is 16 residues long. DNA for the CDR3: TGTGCCAGCAGCTTGGGCGGCTCAGGGCAGAGGGAGACCCAGTACTTC. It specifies CASSLGGSGQRETQYF.

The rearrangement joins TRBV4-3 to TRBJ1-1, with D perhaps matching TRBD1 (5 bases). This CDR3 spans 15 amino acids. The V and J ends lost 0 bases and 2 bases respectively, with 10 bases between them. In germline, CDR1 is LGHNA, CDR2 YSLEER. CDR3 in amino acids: CASSQDGRVNTEAFF. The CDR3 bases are TGCGCCAGCAGCCAAGACGGCAGGGTTAACACTGAAGCTTTCTTT.

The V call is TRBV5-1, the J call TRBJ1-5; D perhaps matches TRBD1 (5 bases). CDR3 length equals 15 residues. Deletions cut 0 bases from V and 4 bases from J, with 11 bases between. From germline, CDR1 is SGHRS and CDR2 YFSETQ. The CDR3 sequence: CASSLAGTSNQPQHF. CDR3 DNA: TGCGCCAGCAGCTTGGCCGGGACTTCTAATCAGCCCCAGCATTTT.

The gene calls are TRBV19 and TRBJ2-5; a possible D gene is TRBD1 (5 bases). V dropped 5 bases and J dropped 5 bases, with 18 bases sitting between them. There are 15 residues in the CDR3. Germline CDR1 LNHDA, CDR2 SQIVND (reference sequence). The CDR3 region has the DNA TGTGCCAGTAGTCCACAGGCCTTAAGTAGGGAGACCCAGTACTTC. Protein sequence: CASSPQALSRETQYF. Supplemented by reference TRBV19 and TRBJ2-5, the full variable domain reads DGGITQSPKYLFRKEGQNVTLSCEQNLNHDAMYWYRQDPGQGLRLIYYSQIVNDFQKGDIAEGYSVSREKKESFPLTVTSAQKNPTAFYLCASSPQALSRETQYFGPGTRLLVL.

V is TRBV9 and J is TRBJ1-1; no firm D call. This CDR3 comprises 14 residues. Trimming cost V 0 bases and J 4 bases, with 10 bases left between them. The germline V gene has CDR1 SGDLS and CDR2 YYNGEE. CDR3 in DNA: TGTGCCAGCAGCGTAGGCAATCGGAGCACTGAAGCTTTCTTT. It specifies CASSVGNRSTEAFF.

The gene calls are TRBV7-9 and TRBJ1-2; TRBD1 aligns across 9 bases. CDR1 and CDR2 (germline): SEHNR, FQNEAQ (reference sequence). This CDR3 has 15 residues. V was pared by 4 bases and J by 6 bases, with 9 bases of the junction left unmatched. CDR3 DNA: TGTGCCAGCAGCTCGTACAGGGGGCTAGGGAATGGCTACACCTTC. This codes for CASSSYRGLGNGYTF.

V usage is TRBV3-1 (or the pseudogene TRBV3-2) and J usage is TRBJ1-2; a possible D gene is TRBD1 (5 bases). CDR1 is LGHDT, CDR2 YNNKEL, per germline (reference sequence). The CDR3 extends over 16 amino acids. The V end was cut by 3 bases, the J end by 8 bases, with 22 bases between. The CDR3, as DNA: TGTGCCAGCAGCCACGGCCCACTGGGGGGGACGGGGGGCTACACCTTC. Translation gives CASSHGPLGGTGGYTF.

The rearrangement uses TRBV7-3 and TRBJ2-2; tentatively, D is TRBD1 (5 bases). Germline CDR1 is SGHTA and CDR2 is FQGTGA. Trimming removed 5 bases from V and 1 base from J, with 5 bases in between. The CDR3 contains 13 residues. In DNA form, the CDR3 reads TGTGCCAGCAGCGACAGGAACACCGGGGAGCTGTTTTTT. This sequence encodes CASSDRNTGELFF.

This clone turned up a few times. For the CDR3, the DNA is TGCAGTGCTAGTCCCGGTTGGACTAGCGGGGTGCAGTTCTTC. Amino acids: CSASPGWTSGVQFF. J is TRBJ2-1 and V is TRBV20-1, with 12 positions matching TRBD2. J was trimmed by 12 bases and V by 3 bases; bases with no gene match: 9. Germline V gene lookup returns CDR1 DFQATT and CDR2 SNEGSKA (reference sequence). The CDR3 length is 14 residues.

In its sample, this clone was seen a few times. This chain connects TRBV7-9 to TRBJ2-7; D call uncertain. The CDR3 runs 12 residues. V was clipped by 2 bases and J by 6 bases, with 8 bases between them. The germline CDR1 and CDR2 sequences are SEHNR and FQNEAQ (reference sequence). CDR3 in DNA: TGTGCCAGCAGCTTAACTTTCGGCGAGCAGTACTTC. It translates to CASSLTFGEQYF. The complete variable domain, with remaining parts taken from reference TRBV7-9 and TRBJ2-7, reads DTGVSQNPRHKITKRGQNVTFRCDPISEHNRLYWYRQTLGQGPEFLTYFQNEAQLEKSRLLSDRFSAERPKGSFSTLEIQRTEQGDSAMYLCASSLTFGEQYFGPGTRLTVT.

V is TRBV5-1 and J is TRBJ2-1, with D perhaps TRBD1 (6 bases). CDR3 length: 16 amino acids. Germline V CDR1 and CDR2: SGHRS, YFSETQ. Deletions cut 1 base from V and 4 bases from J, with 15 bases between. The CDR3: CASSLNSRGDYNEQFF. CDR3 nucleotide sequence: TGCGCCAGCAGCTTGAACAGCAGGGGAGATTACAATGAGCAGTTCTTC.

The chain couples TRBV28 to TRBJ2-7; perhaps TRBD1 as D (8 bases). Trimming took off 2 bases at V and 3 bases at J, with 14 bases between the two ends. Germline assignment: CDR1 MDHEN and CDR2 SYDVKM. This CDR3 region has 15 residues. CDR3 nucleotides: TGTGCCAGCAGTTTAGTACAGGGGGGGTACTACGAGCAGTACTTC. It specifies CASSLVQGGYYEQYF.

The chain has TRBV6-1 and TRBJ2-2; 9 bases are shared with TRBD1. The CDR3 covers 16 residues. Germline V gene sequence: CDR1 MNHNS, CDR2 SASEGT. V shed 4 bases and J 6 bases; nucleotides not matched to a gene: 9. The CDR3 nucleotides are TGTGCCAGCAGTGTCCCAAACAGGGGGCTAGCCGGGGAGCTGTTTTTT. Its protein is CASSVPNRGLAGELFF.

This CDR3 reads CASSQGLRETQYF. In DNA, the CDR3 is TGTGCCAGCAGCCAGGGGTTAAGGGAGACCCAGTACTTC. The chain employs TRBV5-4 and TRBJ2-5; tentatively, D is TRBD1 (6 bases). CDR3 length: 13 residues. Germline V lookup: CDR1 SGHNT, CDR2 YYREEE (reference sequence). Trimming took off 4 bases at V and 5 bases at J, with 12 bases between the two ends.

DNA of the CDR3: TGTGCCAGCAGTTACTCAGTACAGAGTAATGAAAAACTGTTTTTT. This translates into CASSYSVQSNEKLFF. This chain joins TRBV6-6 and TRBJ1-4; D remains unclear. V lost 0 bases and J lost 4, with 9 bases in between. The germline V gene has CDR1 MNHNY and CDR2 SVGAGI (reference sequence). This CDR3 contains 15 residues.

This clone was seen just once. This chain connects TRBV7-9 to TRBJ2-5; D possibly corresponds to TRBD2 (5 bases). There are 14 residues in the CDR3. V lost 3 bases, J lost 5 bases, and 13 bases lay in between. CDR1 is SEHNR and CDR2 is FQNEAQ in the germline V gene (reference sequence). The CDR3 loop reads CASSFSGNYETQYF. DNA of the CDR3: TGTGCCAGCAGCTTTTCGGGGAATTATGAGACCCAGTACTTC.

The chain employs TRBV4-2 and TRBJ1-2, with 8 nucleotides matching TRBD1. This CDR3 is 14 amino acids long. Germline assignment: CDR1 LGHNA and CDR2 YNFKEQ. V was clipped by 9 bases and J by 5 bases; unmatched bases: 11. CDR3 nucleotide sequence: TGTGCCAGTGCACGGGACAGGTCCTCGTATGGCTACACCTTC. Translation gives CASARDRSSYGYTF.

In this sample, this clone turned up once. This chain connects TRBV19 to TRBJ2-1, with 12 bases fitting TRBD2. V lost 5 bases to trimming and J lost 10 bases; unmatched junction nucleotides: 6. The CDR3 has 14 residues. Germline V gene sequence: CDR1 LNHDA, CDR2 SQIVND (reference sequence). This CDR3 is CASSGLAGSWEQFF. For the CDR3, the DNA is TGTGCCAGTAGTGGACTAGCGGGAAGCTGGGAGCAGTTCTTC.

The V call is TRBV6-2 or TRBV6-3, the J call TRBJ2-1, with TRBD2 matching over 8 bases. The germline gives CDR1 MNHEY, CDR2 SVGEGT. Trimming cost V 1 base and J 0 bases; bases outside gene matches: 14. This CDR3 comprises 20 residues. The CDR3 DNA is TGTGCCAGCAGTTACTGGCTGGGTAGCGGGGTAAAAGACTCCTACAATGAGCAGTTCTTC. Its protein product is CASSYWLGSGVKDSYNEQFF.

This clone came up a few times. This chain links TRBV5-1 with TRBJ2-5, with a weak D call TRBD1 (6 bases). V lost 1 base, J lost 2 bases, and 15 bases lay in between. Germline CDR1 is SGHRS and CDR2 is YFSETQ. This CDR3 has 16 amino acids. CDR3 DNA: TGCGCCAGCAGCTTGTGGGGACAAACGGAACAAGAGACCCAGTACTTC. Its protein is CASSLWGQTEQETQYF.

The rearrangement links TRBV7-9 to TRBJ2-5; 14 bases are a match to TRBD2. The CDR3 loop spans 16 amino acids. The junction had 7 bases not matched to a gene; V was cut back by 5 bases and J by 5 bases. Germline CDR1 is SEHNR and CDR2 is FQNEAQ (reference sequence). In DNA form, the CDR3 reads TGTGCCAGCAGCCCCGGCGGGACTAGCGGGAGTGAGACCCAGTACTTC. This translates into CASSPGGTSGSETQYF.

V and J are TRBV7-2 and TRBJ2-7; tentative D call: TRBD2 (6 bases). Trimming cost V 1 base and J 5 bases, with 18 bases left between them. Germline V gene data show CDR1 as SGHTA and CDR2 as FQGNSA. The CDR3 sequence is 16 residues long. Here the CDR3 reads CASSLDKTSGRHEQYF. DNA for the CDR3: TGTGCCAGCAGCTTAGACAAGACTAGTGGGCGGCACGAGCAGTACTTC.

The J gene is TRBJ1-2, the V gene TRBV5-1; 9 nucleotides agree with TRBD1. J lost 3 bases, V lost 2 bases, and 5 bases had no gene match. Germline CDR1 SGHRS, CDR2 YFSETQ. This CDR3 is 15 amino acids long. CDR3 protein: CASSFTTGGDYGYTF. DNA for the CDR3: TGCGCCAGCAGCTTCACGACAGGGGGGGACTATGGCTACACCTTC. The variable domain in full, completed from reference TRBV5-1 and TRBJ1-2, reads KAGVTQTPRYLIKTRGQQVTLSCSPISGHRSVSWYQQTPGQGLQFLFEYFSETQRNKGNFPGRFSGRQFSNSRSEMNVSTLELGDSALYLCASSFTTGGDYGYTFGSGTRLTVV.

In nucleotides, the CDR3 is TGCAGCGTTGACCCGGGGTCGGTAGATACGCAGTATTTT. Residues: CSVDPGSVDTQYF. The chain links TRBV29-1 to TRBJ2-3; possibly TRBD2 for D (5 bases). The ends were cut back, 3 bases at V and 5 bases at J, with 12 bases in the middle. The germline V gene encodes CDR1 SQVTM and CDR2 ANQGSEA. The CDR3 length is 13 residues.

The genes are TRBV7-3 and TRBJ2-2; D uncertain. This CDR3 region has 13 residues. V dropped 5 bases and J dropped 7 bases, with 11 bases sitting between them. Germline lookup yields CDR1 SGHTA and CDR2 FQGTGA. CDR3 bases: TGTGCCAGCAGCCGCGCTAGGAACGGGGAGCTGTTTTTT. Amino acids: CASSRARNGELFF.

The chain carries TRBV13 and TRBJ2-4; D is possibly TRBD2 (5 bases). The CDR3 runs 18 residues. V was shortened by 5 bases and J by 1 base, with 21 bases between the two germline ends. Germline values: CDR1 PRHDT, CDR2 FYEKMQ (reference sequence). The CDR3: CASSLSRTTGVAKNIQYF. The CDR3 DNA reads TGTGCCAGCAGCCTAAGTCGGACGACCGGGGTGGCCAAAAACATTCAGTACTTC.

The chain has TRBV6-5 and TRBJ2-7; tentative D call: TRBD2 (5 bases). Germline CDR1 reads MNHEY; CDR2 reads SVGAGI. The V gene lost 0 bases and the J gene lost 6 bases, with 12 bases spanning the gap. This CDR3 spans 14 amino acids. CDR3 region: CASSYSPGYVEQYF. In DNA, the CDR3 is TGTGCCAGCAGTTACTCTCCGGGGTATGTCGAGCAGTACTTC.

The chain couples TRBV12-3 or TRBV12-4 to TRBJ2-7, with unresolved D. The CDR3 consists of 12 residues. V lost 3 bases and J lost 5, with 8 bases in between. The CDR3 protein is CASSFSRDEQYF. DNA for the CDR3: TGTGCCAGCAGTTTTTCCCGAGACGAGCAGTACTTC.

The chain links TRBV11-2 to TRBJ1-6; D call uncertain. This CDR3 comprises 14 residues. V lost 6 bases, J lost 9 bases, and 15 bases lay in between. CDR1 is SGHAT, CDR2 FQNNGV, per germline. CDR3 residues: CASRETVQGSPLHF. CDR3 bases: TGTGCCAGCAGGGAAACAGTACAAGGTTCACCCCTCCACTTT.